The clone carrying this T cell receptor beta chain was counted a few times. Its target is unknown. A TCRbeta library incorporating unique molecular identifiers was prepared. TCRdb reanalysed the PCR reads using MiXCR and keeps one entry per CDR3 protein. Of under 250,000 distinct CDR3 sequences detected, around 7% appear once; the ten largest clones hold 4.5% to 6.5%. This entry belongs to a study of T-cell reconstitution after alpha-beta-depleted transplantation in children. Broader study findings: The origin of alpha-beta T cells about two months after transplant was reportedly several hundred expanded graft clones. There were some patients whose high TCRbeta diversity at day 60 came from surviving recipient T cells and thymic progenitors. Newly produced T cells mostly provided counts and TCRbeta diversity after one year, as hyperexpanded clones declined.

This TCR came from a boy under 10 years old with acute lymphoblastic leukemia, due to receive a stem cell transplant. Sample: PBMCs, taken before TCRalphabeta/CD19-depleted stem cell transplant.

This CDR3 is CASSLSPRQGVRNTIYF. The DNA for the CDR3 is TGTGCCAGCAGTTTATCCCCCCGACAGGGGGTGAGAAACACCATATATTTT. The chain links TRBV28 to TRBJ1-3, with 9 bases identical to TRBD1. CDR1 is MDHEN and CDR2 is SYDVKM in the germline V gene. The J segment lost 5 bases and the V segment lost 1 base, leaving 9 bases of the junction unmatched. CDR3 size: 17 residues.